The entry below gives a single T cell receptor beta chain sequence along with its context. Its antigen is as yet unknown. These data come from a study of cytomegalovirus exposure and HLA in healthy donors. Whole-study context: There were approximately 400 genotyped donors. Of these, 81% fell in the genetic ancestry cluster associated with self-reported Caucasian donors.

Germline V lookup: CDR1 SGHRS, CDR2 YFSETQ. The V end lost 4 bases, the J end lost 0 bases, and 11 bases lay between the germline ends. The CDR3 length is 15 residues. The PCR made use of 60 Vbeta and 13 Jbeta primers. Assay: immunoSEQ multiplex PCR; the TCRdb copy retains only in-frame clones and omits some. The record lists approximately 170,000 clones, of which the ten most abundant hold around 0.8%. General study results and limits: The only immune exposure information that was available was CMV serostatus.

This clonotype was obtained from a woman between 18 and 29 years old in good health and CMV-seropositive. The chain carries TRBV5-1 and TRBJ2-1; D ambiguous. Sequenced input: PBMCs. For the CDR3, the DNA is TGCGCCAGCAGCCCGACTCGGAGCTCCTACAATGAGCAGTTCTTC. Its protein is CASSPTRSSYNEQFF. The full variable domain, rest sourced from reference TRBV5-1 and TRBJ2-1, is KAGVTQTPRYLIKTRGQQVTLSCSPISGHRSVSWYQQTPGQGLQFLFEYFSETQRNKGNFPGRFSGRQFSNSRSEMNVSTLELGDSALYLCASSPTRSSYNEQFFGPGTRLTVL.